These 31 T cell receptor beta chains were sequenced from one sample in a study of cytomegalovirus exposure and HLA in healthy donors. The PCR employed 60 Vbeta primers together with 13 Jbeta primers. The table came from immunoSEQ multiplex PCR; TCRdb's copy has only in-frame clones and leaves some out. The sample carries fewer than 250,000 clones, just under 75% recorded once. The sequenced sample consisted of PBMCs. All receptors derive from a woman in her twenties or thirties in good health and CMV-seropositive.

This sequence joins TRBV5-1 and TRBJ1-1, with TRBD1 identical over 8 bases. Germline values: CDR1 SGHRS, CDR2 YFSETQ. Trimming at V came to 4 bases and at J to 5 bases, leaving 13 bases not matched to a gene. The CDR3 loop spans 16 amino acids. The CDR3 nucleotides read TGCGCCAGCAGCCTCTACCCGACAGGGGTGGGGACTGAAGCTTTCTTT. Translation gives CASSLYPTGVGTEAFF.

V usage is TRBV5-6 and J usage is TRBJ1-6; 7 bases agree with TRBD1. With 4 bases clipped from V and 5 bases from J, the junction kept 9 bases outside the gene matches. This CDR3 is built from 16 residues. Germline CDR1 and CDR2: SGHDT and YYEEEE. The CDR3 bases are TGTGCCAGCAGCCTCCTCGGACAGGCTAATAATTCACCCCTCCACTTT. Translating it yields CASSLLGQANNSPLHF.

This clone has only one observation. The V call is TRBV5-6, the J call TRBJ2-7; 10 bases match TRBD2. The germline V gene encodes CDR1 SGHDT and CDR2 YYEEEE. The V segment lost 2 bases and the J segment 3 bases; nucleotides outside the gene matches: 2. CDR3 length equals 14 residues. The CDR3 coding sequence is TGTGCCAGCAGCTTTGGGACTAGCGACTACGAGCAGTACTTC. This codes for CASSFGTSDYEQYF. The full variable domain, its missing parts supplied by reference TRBV5-6 and TRBJ2-7, is DAGVTQSPTHLIKTRGQQVTLRCSPKSGHDTVSWYQQALGQGPQFIFQYYEEEERQRGNFPDRFSGHQFPNYSSELNVNALLLGDSALYLCASSFGTSDYEQYFGPGTRLTVT.

J is TRBJ1-1 and V is TRBV2; TRBD1 aligns across 7 bases. The CDR3 extends over 15 amino acids. Germline lookup yields CDR1 SNHLY and CDR2 FYNNEI. V lost 4 bases to trimming and J lost 7 bases; unmatched junction nucleotides: 12. The CDR3 bases are TGTGCCAGCAGTGCTGAAGACAGGGAAGGGAGTGAAGCTTTCTTT. Translating it yields CASSAEDREGSEAFF.

This clone was counted once. The CDR3 DNA follows: TGTGCCAGCAGTAGCGTTCTAACCGGGGAGCTGTTTTTT. This gives the protein CASSSVLTGELFF. The chain has TRBV28 and TRBJ2-2, with D unclear. The CDR3 has 13 residues. CDR1 is MDHEN, CDR2 SYDVKM, per germline. Trimming took off 5 bases at V and 5 bases at J, with 9 bases between the two ends.

The V gene is TRBV28, the J gene TRBJ2-3; 11 bases line up with TRBD2. Germline assignment: CDR1 MDHEN and CDR2 SYDVKM. The CDR3 sequence is 14 residues long. V lost 10 bases and J lost 4; bases outside the gene matches: 7. The CDR3 nucleotides are TGTGCCATCAAGGGTAGCGGGAGGGCAGATACGCAGTATTTT. It yields the protein CAIKGSGRADTQYF.

The chain employs TRBV5-5 and TRBJ1-2; D is ambiguous. Germline assignment: CDR1 SGHKS and CDR2 YYEKEE (reference sequence). V lost 0 bases to trimming and J lost 3 bases, with 6 bases between them. There are 13 residues in the CDR3. Written as DNA, the CDR3 is TGTGCCAGCAGCTTGGACGGGGACTATGGCTACACCTTC. It encodes CASSLDGDYGYTF. Variable domain in full (rest from reference TRBV5-5 and TRBJ1-2): DAGVTQSPTHLIKTRGQQVTLRCSPISGHKSVSWYQQVLGQGPQFIFQYYEKEERGRGNFPDRFSARQFPNYSSELNVNALLLGDSALYLCASSLDGDYGYTFGSGTRLTVV.

This sequence joins TRBV19 and TRBJ2-5, with TRBD2 matching 10 bases. Trimming at V came to 5 bases and at J to 10 bases, leaving 16 bases not matched to a gene. This CDR3 is 16 amino acids long. Germline V gives CDR1 LNHDA, CDR2 SQIVND (reference sequence). Here the CDR3 reads CASSPTLGTSVGDQYF. The CDR3 DNA is TGTGCCAGTAGTCCGACCCTTGGGACTAGCGTTGGGGACCAGTACTTC.

This clone appeared once. J is TRBJ1-2 and V is TRBV10-1; tentative D call: TRBD1 (6 bases). The CDR3 is 14 residues long. Trimming pared 5 bases from V and 2 bases from J, leaving 12 bases between. Germline V gives CDR1 WNHNN, CDR2 SYGVQD (reference sequence). Here the CDR3 reads CASSPGTPNYGYTF. The CDR3 bases are TGCGCCAGCAGTCCCGGGACACCGAACTATGGCTACACCTTC.

The chain carries TRBV29-1 and TRBJ1-1, with D possibly TRBD1 on 5 matching bases. Trimming removed 1 base from V and 9 bases from J, with 12 bases in between. There are 12 residues in the CDR3. Per germline, CDR1 SQVTM and CDR2 ANQGSEA. CDR3 loop: CSVEVSGGKAFF. CDR3 bases: TGCAGCGTTGAAGTATCCGGGGGAAAAGCTTTCTTT. Full variable domain (remainder filled in from reference TRBV29-1 and TRBJ1-1): SAVISQKPSRDICQRGTSLTIQCQVDSQVTMMFWYRQQPGQSLTLIATANQGSEATYESGFVIDKFPISRPNLTFSTLTVSNMSPEDSSIYLCSVEVSGGKAFFGQGTRLTVV.

This clone was seen a handful of times. The V and J genes are TRBV4-1 and TRBJ1-1; D call uncertain. The CDR3 is 15 residues long. V shed 3 bases and J shed 0 bases, with 11 bases lying between them. Germline V gene lookup returns CDR1 MGHRA and CDR2 YSYEKL. Here the CDR3 DNA reads TGCGCCAGCAGCCACCAGACGGAGATGAACACTGAAGCTTTCTTT. This codes for CASSHQTEMNTEAFF.

The J gene is TRBJ2-7, the V gene TRBV14; TRBD2 is a possible D gene (6 bases). Germline CDR1 reads SGHDN; CDR2 reads FVKESK. This CDR3 comprises 15 residues. The V gene lost 4 bases and the J gene lost 2 bases, with 15 bases spanning the gap. This CDR3 is CASSLGRGQTYEQYF. Here the CDR3 DNA reads TGTGCCAGCAGCCTCGGGCGGGGCCAGACCTACGAGCAGTACTTC.

This clone was observed a few times. The V and J genes are TRBV2 and TRBJ2-3, with 9 bases identical to TRBD1. Germline V CDR1 and CDR2: SNHLY, FYNNEI. The V and J ends lost 7 bases and 1 base, in that order; junction bases with no gene match: 6. The length of the CDR3 is 15 residues. The chain's CDR3 is CASMLQGARTDTQYF. The CDR3 bases are TGTGCCAGCATGCTACAGGGGGCCCGCACAGATACGCAGTATTTT.

This clone was observed once. V usage is TRBV14 and J usage is TRBJ1-3; possible D gene TRBD1, 5 bases. Germline lookup yields CDR1 SGHDN and CDR2 FVKESK. The CDR3 has 15 residues. Trimming shortened V by 2 bases and J by 0 bases, and 8 bases separated the two germline ends. Here the CDR3 DNA reads TGTGCCAGCAGCCAACCGACAGACTCTGGAAACACCATATATTTT. The encoded protein is CASSQPTDSGNTIYF.

J is TRBJ1-5 and V is TRBV19; the match to TRBD1 covers 8 bases. Germline V lookup: CDR1 LNHDA, CDR2 SQIVND (reference sequence). The CDR3 runs 15 residues. Trimming at V came to 5 bases and at J to 4 bases, leaving 7 bases not matched to a gene. DNA of the CDR3: TGTGCCAGTAGTCTCGACAGGGGAGGAAATCAGCCCCAGCATTTT. Its protein product is CASSLDRGGNQPQHF.

This chain links TRBV21-1 with TRBJ2-3; the table's D call, TRBD1, was not checked against the DNA. TRBV21-1 is shown as a pseudogene. The CDR3 loop spans 15 amino acids. The CDR3 DNA reads TGTGCCAGCAGCGGTCGGGACAGGGGGGCAGATACGCAGTATTTT. Protein product: CASSGRDRGADTQYF.

The chain employs TRBV6-1 and TRBJ1-6; no clear D. The V end was cut by 6 bases, the J end by 6 bases, with 9 bases between. The germline gives CDR1 MNHNS, CDR2 SASEGT. The CDR3 is made up of 13 amino acids. The CDR3 sequence is CASSAVLNSPLHF. CDR3 coding DNA: TGTGCCAGCAGCGCGGTACTTAATTCACCCCTCCACTTT.

The rearrangement joins TRBV5-8 to TRBJ2-5; D possibly corresponds to TRBD1 (6 bases). The ends were cut back, 2 bases at V and 9 bases at J, with 20 bases in the middle. The CDR3 is 15 amino acids. Germline V CDR1 and CDR2: SGHTS, YDEGEE. CDR3 DNA sequence: TGTGCCAGCAGCTTCCCACAGGGTAGATCTAGGGCCCAGTACTTC. It yields the protein CASSFPQGRSRAQYF.

The rearrangement joins TRBV7-9 to TRBJ2-7; possible D gene TRBD2, 7 bases. CDR1 is SEHNR, CDR2 FQNEAQ, per germline (reference sequence). V was clipped by 5 bases and J by 6 bases, with 17 bases between them. CDR3 length equals 14 residues. In nucleotides, the CDR3 is TGTGCCAGCAGCCACAGGGAGGGGGGGTTCGAGCAGTACTTC. Translated, it gives CASSHREGGFEQYF. The variable domain in full, completed from reference TRBV7-9 and TRBJ2-7, reads DTGVSQNPRHKITKRGQNVTFRCDPISEHNRLYWYRQTLGQGPEFLTYFQNEAQLEKSRLLSDRFSAERPKGSFSTLEIQRTEQGDSAMYLCASSHREGGFEQYFGPGTRLTVT.

This clone has only one observation. The rearrangement joins TRBV10-2 to TRBJ2-7; 7 nucleotides line up with TRBD2. CDR1 is WSHSY and CDR2 is SAAADI in the germline V gene. V trimming: 8 bases; J trimming: 3 bases; junction bases outside the gene matches: 13. The CDR3 consists of 15 residues. DNA for the CDR3: TGCGCCAGCGGATCCTTCGGGGGAGGGTACTACGAGCAGTACTTC. Protein sequence: CASGSFGGGYYEQYF.

This chain connects TRBV15 to TRBJ2-7, with TRBD1 identical over 7 bases. The CDR3 totals 14 residues. Germline assignment: CDR1 LNHNV and CDR2 YYDKDF (reference sequence). Trimming cost V 2 bases and J 5 bases; bases outside gene matches: 6. CDR3 protein: CATSRKGQGDEQYF. The CDR3 DNA reads TGTGCCACCAGCAGAAAGGGGCAGGGGGACGAGCAGTACTTC.

The chain carries TRBV19 and TRBJ2-1; 8 positions agree with TRBD2. Germline values: CDR1 LNHDA, CDR2 SQIVND (reference sequence). The V segment lost 7 bases and the J segment 8 bases; nucleotides outside the gene matches: 16. The CDR3 loop spans 16 amino acids. The CDR3 here is CASTPPGTRRGYEQFF. The CDR3 DNA reads as TGTGCCAGTACCCCCCCCGGGACTAGGAGGGGGTATGAGCAGTTCTTC. Full variable domain (missing parts from reference TRBV19 and TRBJ2-1): DGGITQSPKYLFRKEGQNVTLSCEQNLNHDAMYWYRQDPGQGLRLIYYSQIVNDFQKGDIAEGYSVSREKKESFPLTVTSAQKNPTAFYLCASTPPGTRRGYEQFFGPGTRLTVL.

The chain has TRBV6-5 and TRBJ1-1; a possible D gene is TRBD1 (6 bases). The V end lost 4 bases, the J end lost 4 bases, and 7 bases lay between the germline ends. The length of the CDR3 is 12 residues. CDR1 MNHEY and CDR2 SVGAGI come from the germline V gene. CDR3 nucleotides: TGTGCCAGCAGTTTACAGGGCACTGAAGCTTTCTTT. This codes for CASSLQGTEAFF.

This clone was counted once. V and J are TRBV5-1 and TRBJ1-1; 10 bases agree with TRBD1. J lost 3 bases, V lost 0 bases, and 8 bases had no gene match. Germline CDR1 SGHRS, CDR2 YFSETQ. There are 17 residues in the CDR3. DNA of the CDR3: TGCGCCAGCAGCTTGGGCGGGACAGGGGTGGGTGACACTGAAGCTTTCTTT. It specifies CASSLGGTGVGDTEAFF. Filled out from reference TRBV5-1 and TRBJ1-1, the complete variable domain reads KAGVTQTPRYLIKTRGQQVTLSCSPISGHRSVSWYQQTPGQGLQFLFEYFSETQRNKGNFPGRFSGRQFSNSRSEMNVSTLELGDSALYLCASSLGGTGVGDTEAFFGQGTRLTVV.

The chain is built from TRBV28 and TRBJ1-2, with 11 bases lining up with TRBD1. The CDR3 spans 15 residues. Trimming at V came to 4 bases and at J to 2 bases, leaving 3 bases not matched to a gene. CDR1 and CDR2 from the germline V gene are MDHEN and SYDVKM. CDR3: CASSSRDRGNYGYTF. CDR3 DNA sequence: TGTGCCAGCAGTTCCCGGGACAGGGGGAACTATGGCTACACCTTC.

The rearrangement uses TRBV7-2 and TRBJ1-2; D is unclear. CDR1 is SGHTA and CDR2 is FQGNSA in the germline V gene. The length of the CDR3 is 14 residues. V shed 5 bases and J shed 7 bases, with 17 bases lying between them. CDR3 residues: CASSTREGNGGYTF. The CDR3 DNA reads TGTGCCAGCAGCACCCGTGAGGGTAATGGTGGCTACACCTTC.

The rearrangement links TRBV5-4 to TRBJ1-1; TRBD1 agrees at 7 bases. J gave up 2 bases and V 0 bases, and 13 bases lay outside the gene matches. The CDR3 spans 18 residues. The germline CDR1 and CDR2 sequences are SGHNT and YYREEE (reference sequence). The CDR3 loop reads CASSLASLLGQVNTEAFF. For the CDR3, the DNA is TGTGCCAGCAGCTTGGCTTCTTTATTAGGACAGGTAAACACTGAAGCTTTCTTT.

The J gene is TRBJ2-7, the V gene TRBV2, with 11 bases lining up with TRBD1. Germline V gene lookup returns CDR1 SNHLY and CDR2 FYNNEI. The CDR3 has 16 amino acids. V gave up 6 bases and J gave up 0 bases; unmatched junction bases: 7. CDR3 in DNA: TGTGCCAGCAGGAGGGACAGGGGGGACAGCTCCTACGAGCAGTACTTC. It translates to CASRRDRGDSSYEQYF.

V is TRBV28 and J is TRBJ2-5, with 9 bases identical to TRBD2. CDR3 length: 14 residues. In germline, CDR1 is MDHEN, CDR2 SYDVKM. V lost 2 bases and J lost 4; bases outside the gene matches: 2. CDR3 sequence reads: CASSLAGGLETQYF. The DNA for the CDR3 is TGTGCCAGCAGTTTAGCGGGAGGGTTAGAGACCCAGTACTTC.

Worth noting for this clone: The same CDR3 arises from other DNA sequences in this sample as well. The chain carries TRBV6-6 and TRBJ1-5; 10 bases are a match to TRBD1. Germline values: CDR1 MNHNY, CDR2 SVGAGI (reference sequence). This CDR3 is 16 amino acids long. J lost 1 base, V lost 7 bases, and 7 bases had no gene match. CDR3 region: CASTATGGFSNQPQHF. The CDR3 region has the DNA TGTGCCAGCACCGCGACAGGGGGCTTCAGCAATCAGCCCCAGCATTTT.

To note about this clone: The sample contains more than one DNA sequence encoding this CDR3. The chain is built from TRBV15 and TRBJ2-1; D possibly corresponds to TRBD2 (5 bases). From germline, CDR1 is LNHNV and CDR2 YYDKDF (reference sequence). Between the trimmed V and J ends, which lost 6 bases and 2 bases, there was a span of 11 bases. The CDR3 sequence is 14 residues long. This chain's CDR3 is CATRRETAYNEQFF. CDR3 bases: TGTGCCACCAGGAGGGAGACGGCCTACAATGAGCAGTTCTTC.